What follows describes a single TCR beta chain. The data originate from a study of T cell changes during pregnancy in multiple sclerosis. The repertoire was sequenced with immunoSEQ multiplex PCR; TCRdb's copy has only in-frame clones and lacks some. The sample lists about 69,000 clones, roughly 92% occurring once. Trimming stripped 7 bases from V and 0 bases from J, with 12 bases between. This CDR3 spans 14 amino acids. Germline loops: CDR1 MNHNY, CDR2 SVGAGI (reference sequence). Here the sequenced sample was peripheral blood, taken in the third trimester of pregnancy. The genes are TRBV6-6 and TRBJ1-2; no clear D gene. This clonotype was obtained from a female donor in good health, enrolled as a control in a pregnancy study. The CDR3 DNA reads TGTGCCAGCACCTCAGGTACCTCTAACTATGGCTACACCTTC. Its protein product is CASTSGTSNYGYTF.